These 4 T cell receptor beta chains share one sample of origin, sequenced in a study of shared clonotypes between healthy human individuals. Terminally differentiated effector memory CD45RA+ cells were left out of the naive CD8 fraction, which was CD45RO-negative and positively selected for CCR7. Profiled with immunoSEQ multiplex PCR; TCRdb holds only in-frame clones, not every one. The sample lists some 2,100,000 clones, 85% to 95% occurring once. The specimen sequenced was naive CD8+ T cells from PBMCs. These receptors were taken from a man younger than 30 in good health. Some clones in this sample may be carry-over from other donors' samples.

The chain recombines TRBV4-3 with TRBJ2-7; TRBD2 is a possible D gene (6 bases). The germline CDR1 and CDR2 sequences are LGHNA and YSLEER. Trimming took off 4 bases at V and 6 bases at J, with 13 bases between the two ends. The CDR3 is made up of 13 amino acids. CDR3 residues: CASSPLEGSEQYF. DNA for the CDR3: TGCGCCAGCAGCCCCCTGGAGGGATCCGAGCAGTACTTC.

The chain employs TRBV6-5 and TRBJ2-2; 9 nucleotides match TRBD1. The CDR3 covers 16 residues. V was pared by 2 bases and J by 6 bases, with 7 bases of the junction left unmatched. CDR1 MNHEY and CDR2 SVGAGI come from the germline V gene. CDR3 amino acids: CASSYGQGLLSGELFF. CDR3 in DNA: TGTGCCAGCAGTTACGGACAGGGGCTATTATCCGGGGAGCTGTTTTTT.

The chain recombines TRBV7-2 with TRBJ1-2; no reliable D call. Per germline, CDR1 SGHTA and CDR2 FQGNSA. V gave up 8 bases and J gave up 8 bases, with 12 bases separating them. The CDR3 runs 11 residues. CDR3 in amino acids: CASPWEDGYTF. The CDR3 region has the DNA TGTGCCAGCCCCTGGGAGGACGGCTACACCTTC.

V usage is TRBV10-2 and J usage is TRBJ2-6; no firm D call. Germline V CDR1 and CDR2: WSHSY, SAAADI. V was cut by 7 bases and J by 0 bases, with 7 bases left in between. This CDR3 comprises 14 residues. CDR3 in amino acids: CASMTHSGANVLTF. The CDR3 bases are TGCGCCAGCATGACCCACTCTGGGGCCAACGTCCTGACTTTC.